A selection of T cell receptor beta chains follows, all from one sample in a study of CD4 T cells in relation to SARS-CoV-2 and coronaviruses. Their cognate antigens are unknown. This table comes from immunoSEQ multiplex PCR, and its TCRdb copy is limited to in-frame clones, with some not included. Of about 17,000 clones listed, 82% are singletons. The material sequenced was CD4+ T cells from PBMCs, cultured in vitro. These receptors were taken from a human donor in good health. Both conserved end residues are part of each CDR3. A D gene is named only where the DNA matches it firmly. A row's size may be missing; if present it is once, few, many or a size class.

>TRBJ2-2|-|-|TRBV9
CASSPRRIPGELFF
TGTGCCAGCAGCCCCCGCCGAATCCCCGGGGAGCTGTTTTTT
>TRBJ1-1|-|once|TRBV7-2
CASGLNTEAFF
TGTGCCAGCGGACTGAACACTGAAGCTTTCTTT
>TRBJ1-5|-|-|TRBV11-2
CASSLDGIGAGNQPQHF
TGTGCCAGCAGCTTAGATGGGATAGGGGCTGGCAATCAGCCCCAGCATTTT
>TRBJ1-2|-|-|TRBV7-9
CASSGAMNYGYTF
TGTGCCAGCAGTGGGGCGATGAACTATGGCTACACCTTC
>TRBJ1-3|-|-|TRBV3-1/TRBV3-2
CASSHTSRVSAGNTIYF
TGTGCCAGCAGCCATACCTCCAGGGTATCAGCTGGAAACACCATATATTTT
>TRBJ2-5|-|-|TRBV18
CASSPVRTAQETQYF
TGTGCCAGCTCACCGGTACGGACAGCCCAAGAGACCCAGTACTTC
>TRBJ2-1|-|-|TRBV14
CASSPVDFLGNEQFF
TGTGCCAGCAGCCCCGTGGACTTCCTGGGCAATGAGCAGTTCTTC
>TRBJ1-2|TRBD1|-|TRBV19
CASSMTGRYGYTF
TGTGCCAGTAGTATGACAGGGAGATATGGCTACACCTTC
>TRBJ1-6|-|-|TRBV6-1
CASSERVGRGDNSPLHF
TGTGCCAGCAGTGAGAGGGTAGGTCGTGGGGATAATTCACCCCTCCACTTT
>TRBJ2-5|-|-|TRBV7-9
CASSRDFETQYF
TGTGCCAGCAGCCGGGACTTCGAGACCCAGTACTTC
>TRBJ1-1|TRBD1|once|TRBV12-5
CASGPQGAGTEAFF
TGTGCTAGTGGTCCGCAGGGGGCCGGCACTGAAGCTTTCTTT
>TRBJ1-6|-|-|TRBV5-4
CASREGPLPNLPLHF
TGTGCCAGCAGGGAGGGCCCGTTACCTAATTTACCCCTCCACTTT
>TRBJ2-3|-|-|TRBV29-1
CSAETGTVTDTQYF
TGCAGCGCGGAGACAGGGACTGTCACAGATACGCAGTATTTT